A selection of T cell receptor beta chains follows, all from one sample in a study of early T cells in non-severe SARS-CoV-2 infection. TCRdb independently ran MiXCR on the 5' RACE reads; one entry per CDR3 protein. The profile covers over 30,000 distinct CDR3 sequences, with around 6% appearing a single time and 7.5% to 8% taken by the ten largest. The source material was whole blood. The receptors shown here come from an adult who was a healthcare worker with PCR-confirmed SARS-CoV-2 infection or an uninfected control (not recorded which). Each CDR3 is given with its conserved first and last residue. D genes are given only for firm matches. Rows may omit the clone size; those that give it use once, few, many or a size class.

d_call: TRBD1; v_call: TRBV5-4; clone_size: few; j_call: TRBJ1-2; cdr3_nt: TGTGCCAGCAGCCGCGCCGGGACAGACTATGGCTACACCTTC; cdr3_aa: CASSRAGTDYGYTF
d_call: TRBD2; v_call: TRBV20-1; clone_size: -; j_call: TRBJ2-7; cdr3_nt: TGCAGTGCTGTCCGCGGGGGGTCCTCCTACGAGCAGTACTTC; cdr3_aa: CSAVRGGSSYEQYF
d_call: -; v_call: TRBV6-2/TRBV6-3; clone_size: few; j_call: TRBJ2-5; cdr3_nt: TGTGCCACCTCGGACCCGCCCCATCAAGAGACCCAGTACTTC; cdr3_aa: CATSDPPHQETQYF
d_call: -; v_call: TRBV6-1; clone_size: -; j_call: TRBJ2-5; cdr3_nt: TGTGCCAGCACCCTCAGTTTTCGGACAGCACAAGAGACCCAGTACTTC; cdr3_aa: CASTLSFRTAQETQYF
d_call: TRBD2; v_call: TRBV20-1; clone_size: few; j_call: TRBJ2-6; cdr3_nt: TGCAGTGCTATCGCGGGGGGACACTCTGGGGCCAACGTCCTGACTTTC; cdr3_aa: CSAIAGGHSGANVLTF
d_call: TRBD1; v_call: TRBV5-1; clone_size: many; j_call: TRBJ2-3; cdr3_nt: TGCGCCAGCAGGCCCGGGACAGGGAGGGGAGATACGCAGTATTTT; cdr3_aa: CASRPGTGRGDTQYF
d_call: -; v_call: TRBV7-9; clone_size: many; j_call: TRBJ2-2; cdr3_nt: TGTGCCAGCAGCCCGGACAGATACACCGGGGAGCTGTTTTTT; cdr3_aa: CASSPDRYTGELFF
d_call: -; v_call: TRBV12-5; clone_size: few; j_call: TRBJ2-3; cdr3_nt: TGTGCTAGCCAGGGCACAGATACGCAGTATTTT; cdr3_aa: CASQGTDTQYF
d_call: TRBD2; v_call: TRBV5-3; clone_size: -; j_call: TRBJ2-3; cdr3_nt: TGTGCCAGAAGCCCTACTAGCGGGGGACCCACAGATACGCAGTATTTT; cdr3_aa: CARSPTSGGPTDTQYF
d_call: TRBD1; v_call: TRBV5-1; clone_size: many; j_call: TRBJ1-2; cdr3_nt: TGCGCCAGCAGCCAACTCGACAGGGGTGCTGGCTACACCTTC; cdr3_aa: CASSQLDRGAGYTF
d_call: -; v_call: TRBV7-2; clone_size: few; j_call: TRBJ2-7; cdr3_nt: TGTGCCAGCAGCTTAGTCGGTCAGAGGCCCTACGAGCAGTACTTC; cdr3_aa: CASSLVGQRPYEQYF
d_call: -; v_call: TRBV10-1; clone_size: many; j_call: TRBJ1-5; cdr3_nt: TGCGCCAGCAGTGAGTCGAGTCAGCCCCAGCATTTT; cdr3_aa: CASSESSQPQHF
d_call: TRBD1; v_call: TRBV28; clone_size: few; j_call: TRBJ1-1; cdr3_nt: TGTGCCAGCAGTCGCTACAGGGGGCTGGTTACTGAAGCTTTCTTT; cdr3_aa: CASSRYRGLVTEAFF
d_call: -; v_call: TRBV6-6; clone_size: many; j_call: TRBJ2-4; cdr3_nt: TGTGCCAGCAGTTATTTACAGGACAAAAACATTCAGTACTTC; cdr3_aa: CASSYLQDKNIQYF
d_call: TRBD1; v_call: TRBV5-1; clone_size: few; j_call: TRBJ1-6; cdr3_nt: TGCGCCAGCAGCTGGGGCCCACAGGGGGCAGAATCACCCCTCCACTTT; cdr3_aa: CASSWGPQGAESPLHF
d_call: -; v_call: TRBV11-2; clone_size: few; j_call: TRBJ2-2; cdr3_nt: TGTGCCAGCAGCTTGTTTGGCGGGGCAAACACCGGGGAGCTGTTTTTT; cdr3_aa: CASSLFGGANTGELFF
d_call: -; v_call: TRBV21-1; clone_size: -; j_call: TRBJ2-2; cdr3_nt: TGTGCCAGCAGCAGGGCAACGCTTCAGGGGGCCACGAACACCGGGGAGCTGTTTTTT; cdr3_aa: CASSRATLQGATNTGELFF
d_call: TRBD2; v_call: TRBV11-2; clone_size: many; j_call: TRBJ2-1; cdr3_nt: TGTGCCAGCACACCCGGGACTAGCCGGTGGAATGAGCAGTTCTTC; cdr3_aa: CASTPGTSRWNEQFF
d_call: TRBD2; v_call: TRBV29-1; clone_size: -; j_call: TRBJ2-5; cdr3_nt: TGCAGCGTTGTAAGCGGGGGGGCCACGGAGACCCAGTACTTC; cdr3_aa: CSVVSGGATETQYF
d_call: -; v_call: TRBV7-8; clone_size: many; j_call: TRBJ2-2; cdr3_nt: TGTGCCAGCAGAAAGACCGGGGAGCTGTTTTTT; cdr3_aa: CASRKTGELFF
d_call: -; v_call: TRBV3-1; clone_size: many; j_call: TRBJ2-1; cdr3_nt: TGTGCCAGCAGCCAAGATTTCCAGAAGCAGTTCTTC; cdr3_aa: CASSQDFQKQFF
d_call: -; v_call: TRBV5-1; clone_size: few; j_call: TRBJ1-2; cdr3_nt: TGCGCCAGCAGCTCCGGGGGTGGCAGCCAATATGGCTACACCTTC; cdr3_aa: CASSSGGGSQYGYTF
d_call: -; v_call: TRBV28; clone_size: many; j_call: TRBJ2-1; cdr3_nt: TGTGCCAGCAGTTTAGGCCCGAGGACTACTAACGACTTC; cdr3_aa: CASSLGPRTTNDF
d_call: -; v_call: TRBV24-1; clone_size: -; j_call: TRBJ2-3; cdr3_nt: TGTGCCACCAGTGAACCGGGACCCAGGAGGGTGACGCAGTATTTT; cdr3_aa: CATSEPGPRRVTQYF
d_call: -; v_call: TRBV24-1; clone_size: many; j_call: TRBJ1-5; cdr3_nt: TGTGCCTCCTTTGGAGGCAGGGGAAGTAATCAGCCCCAGCATTTT; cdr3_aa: CASFGGRGSNQPQHF
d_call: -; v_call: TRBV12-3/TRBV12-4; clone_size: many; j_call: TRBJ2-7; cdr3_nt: TGTGCCAGCAGTTTAGAGCAGCCCTACGAGCAGTACTTC; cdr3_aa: CASSLEQPYEQYF
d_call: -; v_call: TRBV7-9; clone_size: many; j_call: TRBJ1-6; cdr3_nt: TGTGCCAGCAGCTTAGTAGGGGCTTTGGCCCTCCACTTT; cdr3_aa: CASSLVGALALHF
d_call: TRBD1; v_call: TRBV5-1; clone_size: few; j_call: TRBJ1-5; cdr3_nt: TGCGCCAGCAGGCGTACCACAGGGGAGGGGCAGCCCCAGCATTTT; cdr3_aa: CASRRTTGEGQPQHF
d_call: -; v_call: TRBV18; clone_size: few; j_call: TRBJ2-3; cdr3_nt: TGTGCCAGCTCACAGGACAGCACAGATACGCAGTATTTT; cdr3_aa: CASSQDSTDTQYF
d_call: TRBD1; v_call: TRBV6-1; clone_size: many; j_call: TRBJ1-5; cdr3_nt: TGTGTCAGCAGTGCGGAGGACAGGGCCCTTAAAAATCAGCCCCAGCATTTT; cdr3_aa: CVSSAEDRALKNQPQHF
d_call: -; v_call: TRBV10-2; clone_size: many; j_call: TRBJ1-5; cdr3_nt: TGCGCCAGCAGTGATCGCGGAGCAGGGAGCAATCAGCCCCAGCATTTT; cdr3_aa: CASSDRGAGSNQPQHF
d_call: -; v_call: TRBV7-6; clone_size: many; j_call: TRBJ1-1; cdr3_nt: TGTGCCAGCAGCTCTGGACAAGCATGGGAAGCTTTCTTT; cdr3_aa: CASSSGQAWEAFF
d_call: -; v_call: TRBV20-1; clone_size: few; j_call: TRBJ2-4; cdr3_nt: TGCAGTGCGGCCACGCCAAACATTCAGTACTTC; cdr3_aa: CSAATPNIQYF
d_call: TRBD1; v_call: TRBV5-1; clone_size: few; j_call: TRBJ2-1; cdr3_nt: TGCGCCAGCAGCTCTACCGGGACAGGTTCCAATGAGCAGTTCTTC; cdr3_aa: CASSSTGTGSNEQFF
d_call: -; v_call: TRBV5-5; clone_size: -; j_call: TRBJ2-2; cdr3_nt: TGTGCCAGCAGCTTGGATCATCCGGGACGGAGGGTGACCGGGGAGCTGTTTTTT; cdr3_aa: CASSLDHPGRRVTGELFF
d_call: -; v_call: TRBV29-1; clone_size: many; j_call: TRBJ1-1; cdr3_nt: TGCAGCGTTGAAGATTTAGGTCGGCTGTTGAACACTGAAGCTTTCTTT; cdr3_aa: CSVEDLGRLLNTEAFF
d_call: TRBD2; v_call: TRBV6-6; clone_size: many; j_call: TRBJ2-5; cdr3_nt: TGTGCCAGCCAAGCGGGGGCCCTCCAAGAGACCCAGTACTTC; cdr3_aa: CASQAGALQETQYF
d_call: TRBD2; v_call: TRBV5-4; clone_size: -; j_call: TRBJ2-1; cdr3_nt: TGTGCCAGCAGCCCACTAGCGAGCTCCTACAATGAGCAGTTCTTC; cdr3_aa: CASSPLASSYNEQFF
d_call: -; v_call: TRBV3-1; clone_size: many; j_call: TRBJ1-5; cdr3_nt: TGTGCCAGCAGCCAAGATGGGCCAGGGAACGCACAGCCCCAGCATTTT; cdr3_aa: CASSQDGPGNAQPQHF
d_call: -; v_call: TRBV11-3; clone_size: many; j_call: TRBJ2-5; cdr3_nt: TGTGCCAGCAGCTTACAGCAAGAGACCCAGTACTTC; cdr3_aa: CASSLQQETQYF
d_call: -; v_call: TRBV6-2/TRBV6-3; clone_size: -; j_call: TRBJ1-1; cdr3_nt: TGTGCCAGCGGTAAAGCTCTCACTGAAGCTTTCTTT; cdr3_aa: CASGKALTEAFF
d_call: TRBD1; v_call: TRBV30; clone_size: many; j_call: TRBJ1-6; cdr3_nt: TGTGCCTGGAAGAGGACAGGCTCACCCCTCCACTTT; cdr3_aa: CAWKRTGSPLHF
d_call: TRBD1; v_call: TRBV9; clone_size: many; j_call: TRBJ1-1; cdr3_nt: TGTGCCAGCCGCTACCCGGACAGGGGAAGTTTCGGCACTGAAGCTTTCTTT; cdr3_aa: CASRYPDRGSFGTEAFF
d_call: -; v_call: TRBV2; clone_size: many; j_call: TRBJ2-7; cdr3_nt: TGTGCCAGCAGGTTGGGACTGGTCTACGAGCAGTACTTC; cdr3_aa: CASRLGLVYEQYF
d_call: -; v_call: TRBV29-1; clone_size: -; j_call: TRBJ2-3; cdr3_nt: TGCAGCGTTGACGAGGAAGGCACAGATACGCAGTATTTT; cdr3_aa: CSVDEEGTDTQYF
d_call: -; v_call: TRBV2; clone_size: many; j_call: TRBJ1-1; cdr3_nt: TGTGCCAGCAACAGGGAATCCCTGAACACTGAAGCTTTCTTT; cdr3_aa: CASNRESLNTEAFF
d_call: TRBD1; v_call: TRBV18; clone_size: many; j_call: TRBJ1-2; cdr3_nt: TGTGCCAGCTCACCACGGGACAGGGTAATAGGCTACACCTTC; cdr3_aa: CASSPRDRVIGYTF
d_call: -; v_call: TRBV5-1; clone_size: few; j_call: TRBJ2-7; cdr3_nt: TGCGCCAGCAACCCCGCGGCGGGCAGCTACGAGCAGTACTTC; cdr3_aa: CASNPAAGSYEQYF
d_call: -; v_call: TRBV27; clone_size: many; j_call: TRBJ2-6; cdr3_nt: TGTGCCAGCAGTTTGAGACCGAGACAGGGAGGAATCTCTGGGGCCAACGTCCTGACTTTC; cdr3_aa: CASSLRPRQGGISGANVLTF
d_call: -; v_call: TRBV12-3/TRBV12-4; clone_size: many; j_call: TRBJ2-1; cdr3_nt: TGTGCCAGCACCCTTCCGGGGGCCCATGAGCAGTTCTTC; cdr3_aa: CASTLPGAHEQFF
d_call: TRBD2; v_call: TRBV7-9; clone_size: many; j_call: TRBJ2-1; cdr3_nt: TGTGCCAGCAGGCCCGACGGACTAGCGGGGATCAATGAGCAGTTCTTC; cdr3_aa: CASRPDGLAGINEQFF
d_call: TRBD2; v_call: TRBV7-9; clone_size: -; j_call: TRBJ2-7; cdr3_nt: TGTGCCAGCAGCACTACTAGCGGGGGTTACGAGCAGTACTTC; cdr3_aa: CASSTTSGGYEQYF
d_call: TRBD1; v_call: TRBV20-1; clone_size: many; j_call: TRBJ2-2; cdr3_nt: TGCAGTACGACCGGGACAGGGGTCACCGGGGAGCTGTTTTTT; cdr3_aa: CSTTGTGVTGELFF
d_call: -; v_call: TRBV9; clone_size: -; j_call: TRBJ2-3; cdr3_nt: TGTGCCAGCAGCGTAGAGGTGTCAGGCACAGATACGCAGTATTTT; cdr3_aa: CASSVEVSGTDTQYF
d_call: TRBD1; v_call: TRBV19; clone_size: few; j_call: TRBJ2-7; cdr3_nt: TGTGCCAGTAGTCCGGGACAGGGCACCTACGAGCAGTACTTC; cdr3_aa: CASSPGQGTYEQYF